These T cell receptor beta chains were read from a single sample in a study of CD8 T cells in ankylosing spondylitis. MiXCR, applied by TCRdb to the 5' RACE reads, yields one record per CDR3 protein. This sample yields about 130,000 distinct CDR3 sequences, of which 5.5% to 7.5% are seen a single time; 9.5% to 15% belongs to the top ten. Material for sequencing was blood, either unsorted or a sorted T cell fraction (not recorded which). The source is a female donor with ankylosing spondylitis or in good health (not recorded which). The CDR3 runs from the conserved cysteine through the conserved F or W. A D gene is named only where the DNA matches it firmly. Clone sizes are given selectively: once, few, many, or a class where the clone is expanded.

clone_size	d_call	v_call	j_call	cdr3_nt	cdr3_aa
-	TRBD2	TRBV29-1	TRBJ2-1	TGCAGCGTTGCAAGTGAATTAGCGGGGAACATGAACAATGAGCAGTTCTTC	CSVASELAGNMNNEQFF
many	-	TRBV20-1	TRBJ1-5	TGCAGTGCTAGAGCGGACAGAAGGGGCAATCAGCCCCAGCATTTT	CSARADRRGNQPQHF
many	-	TRBV24-1	TRBJ2-5	TGTGCCACCAGTGATCCGTCCGGAGTGGCCTCAGAGACCCAGTACTTC	CATSDPSGVASETQYF
-	TRBD1	TRBV7-9	TRBJ1-2	TGTGCCAGCAGCTTCGGACAGGATAACTATGGCTACACCTTC	CASSFGQDNYGYTF
few	-	TRBV18	TRBJ1-5	TGTGCCAGCTCATCAGGGGAAAATCAGCCCCAGCATTTT	CASSSGENQPQHF
many	-	TRBV7-9	TRBJ2-5	TGTGCCAGCAGCCCGGGGTCTTGGGGGTCTCAGGAGACCCAGTACTTC	CASSPGSWGSQETQYF
many	-	TRBV6-2/TRBV6-3	TRBJ1-1	TGTGCCAGCAGTTCCCAGACGGCCGTGAACACTGAAGCTTTCTTT	CASSSQTAVNTEAFF
many	-	TRBV12-3/TRBV12-4	TRBJ1-4	TGTGCCAGCACTCTTTACGGGGGCGGTTTGTCTGATGAAAAACTGTTTTTT	CASTLYGGGLSDEKLFF
many	-	TRBV29-1	TRBJ2-1	TGCAGCGTTTCCAGTAAGAGCTACAATGAGCAGTTCTTC	CSVSSKSYNEQFF
many	-	TRBV20-1	TRBJ2-7	TGCAGTGCTCGCCCCGGGGCCCTCTACGAGCAGTACTTC	CSARPGALYEQYF
many	-	TRBV12-3/TRBV12-4	TRBJ1-5	TGTGCCAGCAGTTTCTCACTGAATAGCAATCAGCCCCAGCATTTT	CASSFSLNSNQPQHF
-	-	TRBV18	TRBJ1-4	TGTGCCAGCTCACGTCAAACTAACGATAAACTGTTTTTT	CASSRQTNDKLFF
many	-	TRBV20-1	TRBJ1-2	TGCAGTGCTGACTCGCGGGGACTTCTGAATGGCTACACCTTC	CSADSRGLLNGYTF
many	-	TRBV7-2	TRBJ1-1	TGTGCCAGCAGCTCCCCCTGGCGGGTTGGGGAAGCTTTCTTT	CASSSPWRVGEAFF
many	-	TRBV12-3/TRBV12-4	TRBJ1-5	TGTGCCAGCAGTTTAACAAGCAATCAGCCCCAGCATTTT	CASSLTSNQPQHF
many	TRBD1	TRBV7-6	TRBJ2-2	TGTGCCAGCAGCTTATGGCCGGGACAGGGGGACACCGGGGAGCTGTTTTTT	CASSLWPGQGDTGELFF
many	TRBD1	TRBV27	TRBJ2-1	TGTGCCAGCAGTACGGGACAGGCCAATGAGCAGTTCTTC	CASSTGQANEQFF
many	-	TRBV20-1	TRBJ2-1	TGCAGTAACGGGGGTGCGTTCTTC	CSNGGAFF
-	TRBD1	TRBV7-9	TRBJ2-7	TGTGCCAGCAGCGCCGGACAGGACCTCTACGAGCAGTACTTC	CASSAGQDLYEQYF
many	TRBD1	TRBV6-5	TRBJ1-6	TGTGCCAGCAGTTACATACCCGGGGACAGCTTTGGTTCACCCCTCCACTTT	CASSYIPGDSFGSPLHF
many	TRBD2	TRBV5-1	TRBJ2-1	TGCGCCAGCAGCTTGACTAGCGGGGGGGATGAGCAGTTCTTC	CASSLTSGGDEQFF
many	TRBD1	TRBV24-1	TRBJ1-1	TGTGCCACCAGATCGGGACAGGGGAAAGCTTTCTTT	CATRSGQGKAFF
many	TRBD2	TRBV6-1	TRBJ2-1	TGTGCCAGCATCCCCTCGCGGGGGGCCTCAGATGAGCAGTTCTTC	CASIPSRGASDEQFF
many	TRBD2	TRBV6-1	TRBJ2-1	TGTGCCACCCTAGAGTCGGGGGGGAATGAGCAGTTCTTC	CATLESGGNEQFF
many	-	TRBV12-3/TRBV12-4	TRBJ1-1	TGTGCCAGCGGGGGCGGGGTTGGTGCTTTCTTT	CASGGGVGAFF
-	-	TRBV5-1	TRBJ1-3	TGCGCCAACAGCTTGGCCGGCGGTTATGGAAACACCATATATTTT	CANSLAGGYGNTIYF
many	-	TRBV12-3/TRBV12-4	TRBJ2-1	TGTGCCAGCAGTTTTTTGGGATGGCAGTTCTTC	CASSFLGWQFF
many	-	TRBV20-1	TRBJ1-6	TGCAGTGCTAGTTTCAGGGCAGACTCACCCCTCCACTTT	CSASFRADSPLHF
many	-	TRBV9	TRBJ1-3	TGTGCCAGCAGCCTTGGGACCTTAAACACCATATATTTT	CASSLGTLNTIYF
many	-	TRBV15	TRBJ2-7	TGTGCCACCAGCAGAGATGTCCAGGAGCAGTACTTC	CATSRDVQEQYF
many	-	TRBV29-1	TRBJ1-1	TGCAGCGTTGATTCGGTGAACACTGAAGCTTTCTTT	CSVDSVNTEAFF
many	TRBD1	TRBV6-1	TRBJ2-7	TGTGCCAGCAGCCCCGACAGGGGGAGGGCCTACGAGCAGTACTTC	CASSPDRGRAYEQYF
many	-	TRBV6-1	TRBJ2-7	TGTGCCAGCGCCACCAGTCCAGGCGTCTACGAGCAGTACTTC	CASATSPGVYEQYF